A single sample is the source of the 25 T cell receptor beta chains below, sequenced in a study of blood T cell repertoires in COVID-19. Method: immunoSEQ multiplex PCR; TCRdb's copy keeps in-frame clones and lacks some. The sample yields nearly 60,000 clones, about 85% seen once. Sequencing used peripheral blood. The receptors shown here come from a man aged 35 to 55 with active COVID-19.

This chain joins TRBV28 and TRBJ1-5; D is unclear. The ends were cut back, 4 bases at V and 2 bases at J, with 12 bases in the middle. CDR1 is MDHEN, CDR2 SYDVKM, per germline. This CDR3 is 15 amino acids long. Here the CDR3 DNA reads TGTGCCAGCAGTTGGTCCACCGTAGGCAATCAGCCCCAGCATTTT. Its translation: CASSWSTVGNQPQHF. Combining the CDR3 with reference TRBV28 and TRBJ1-5 gives the whole variable domain DVKVTQSSRYLVKRTGEKVFLECVQDMDHENMFWYRQDPGLGLRLIYFSYDVKMKEKGDIPEGYSVSREKKERFSLILESASTNQTSMYLCASSWSTVGNQPQHFGDGTRLSIL.

Here the CDR3 reads CASSLERQSGSNEKLFF. The CDR3 bases are TGTGCCAGCAGTTTAGAGCGACAGTCCGGGAGTAATGAAAAACTGTTTTTT. The chain links TRBV28 to TRBJ1-4; D possibly corresponds to TRBD1 (5 bases). Germline V lookup: CDR1 MDHEN, CDR2 SYDVKM. CDR3 size: 17 residues. Trimming pared 2 bases from V and 4 bases from J, leaving 17 bases between.

The chain recombines TRBV5-1 with TRBJ2-7, with a weak D call TRBD2 (6 bases). The CDR3 spans 14 residues. Trimming left V 4 bases short and J 1 base short, with 12 bases between. CDR1 SGHRS and CDR2 YFSETQ come from the germline V gene. The CDR3 DNA reads as TGCGCCAGCAGCCGGCCGGGGGAGTCCTACGAGCAGTACTTC. This sequence encodes CASSRPGESYEQYF. Complete variable domain (other parts from reference TRBV5-1 and TRBJ2-7): KAGVTQTPRYLIKTRGQQVTLSCSPISGHRSVSWYQQTPGQGLQFLFEYFSETQRNKGNFPGRFSGRQFSNSRSEMNVSTLELGDSALYLCASSRPGESYEQYFGPGTRLTVT.

The rearrangement uses TRBV15 and TRBJ2-2; TRBD2 might be the D (5 bases). CDR3 size: 13 residues. Germline loops: CDR1 LNHNV, CDR2 YYDKDF (reference sequence). V lost 3 bases, J lost 7 bases, and 9 bases lay in between. The DNA for the CDR3 is TGTGCCACCAGCAGGGGAAGCGGCGGGGAGCTGTTTTTT. It is translated as CATSRGSGGELFF.

The chain carries TRBV12-3 or TRBV12-4 and TRBJ2-2, with D tentatively TRBD1 (6 bases). With 6 bases removed from V and 6 bases from J, the gap between germline ends came to 11 bases. This CDR3 comprises 13 residues. Here the CDR3 DNA reads TGTGCCAGCAGACCAGACAGGCCCGGGGAGCTGTTTTTT. Translated, it gives CASRPDRPGELFF.

The chain recombines TRBV5-1 with TRBJ1-6, with 9 positions matching TRBD1. Germline loops: CDR1 SGHRS, CDR2 YFSETQ. The CDR3 runs to 15 residues. J was trimmed by 7 bases and V by 4 bases; bases with no gene match: 6. For the CDR3, the DNA is TGCGCCAGCAGCCCCAAGGGGACAGGGAATTCACCCCTCCACTTT. This sequence encodes CASSPKGTGNSPLHF.

V usage is TRBV4-2 and J usage is TRBJ2-1; 7 nucleotides agree with TRBD2. From germline, CDR1 is LGHNA and CDR2 YNFKEQ. Trimming took 2 bases from V and 6 from J; bases not matched to a gene: 7. The CDR3 has 15 residues. In nucleotides, the CDR3 is TGTGCCAGCAGCCAAACCGGGGAGGGCTCCAATGAGCAGTTCTTC. Encoded protein: CASSQTGEGSNEQFF.

The genes are TRBV11-2 and TRBJ1-4, with 7 bases aligning to TRBD1. Germline CDR1 and CDR2: SGHAT and FQNNGV. The CDR3 totals 15 residues. J lost 8 bases, V lost 2 bases, and 8 bases had no gene match. CDR3 in DNA: TGTGCCAGCAGCTTATTGGGGACAGTTGTCGAAAAACTGTTTTTT. Residues: CASSLLGTVVEKLFF.

There are a few counts of this clone. The V and J genes are TRBV11-2 and TRBJ2-7; perhaps TRBD1 as D (6 bases). V lost 2 bases, J lost 6 bases, and 14 bases lay in between. The CDR3 consists of 14 residues. Germline V gene lookup returns CDR1 SGHAT and CDR2 FQNNGV. DNA of the CDR3: TGTGCCAGCAGCTTAAGTCGGGGCAGGGGCGAGCAGTACTTC. The encoded protein is CASSLSRGRGEQYF.

As to this clone: An end of the junction differs from the germline gene, which may be a read error. The gene calls are TRBV7-6 and TRBJ2-3; 7 bases agree with TRBD1. The CDR3 is made up of 12 amino acids. Germline V gives CDR1 SGHVS, CDR2 FNYEAQ. The CDR3 loop is CASRGDSLNIDF. CDR3 DNA sequence: TGTGCCAGCAGGGGGGACAGCCTTAACATAGATTTT.

The chain carries TRBV6-5 and TRBJ2-7, with TRBD1 as a possible D gene (5 bases). The CDR3 sequence is 13 residues long. Trimming took 8 bases from V and 3 from J, leaving 14 bases between them. Germline CDR1 MNHEY, CDR2 SVGAGI. The CDR3 nucleotides are TGTGCCAGCGACAGTGACACCTTCTACGAGCAGTACTTC. This codes for CASDSDTFYEQYF.

V gene TRBV14 combines with J gene TRBJ2-3; TRBD1 might be the D (5 bases). This CDR3 contains 15 residues. Germline CDR1 SGHDN, CDR2 FVKESK. Trimming pared 3 bases from V and 4 bases from J, leaving 14 bases between. The CDR3 spells CASSHHPRVPDTQYF. CDR3 in DNA: TGTGCCAGCAGCCACCACCCCAGGGTGCCAGATACGCAGTATTTT.

The V and J genes are TRBV19 and TRBJ1-2; a possible D gene is TRBD1 (6 bases). This CDR3 comprises 14 residues. Trimming cost V 5 bases and J 7 bases, with 17 bases left between them. Germline values: CDR1 LNHDA, CDR2 SQIVND (reference sequence). In DNA, the CDR3 is TGTGCCAGTAGTGCCCTACAGGGAGAGGGTGGCTACACCTTC. Translating it yields CASSALQGEGGYTF.

The chain employs TRBV9 and TRBJ1-2; TRBD1 matches at 7 bases. Germline-derived CDR1 and CDR2 are SGDLS and YYNGEE. V shed 3 bases, J shed 4 bases, and the junction held 9 bases outside the gene matches. The length of the CDR3 is 15 residues. The chain's CDR3 is CASSAGGGETYGYTF. The CDR3 coding sequence is TGTGCCAGCAGCGCGGGAGGGGGCGAGACCTATGGCTACACCTTC.

This clone has more than one count but fewer than ten. The chain uses TRBV19 and TRBJ2-7, with D tentatively TRBD1 (5 bases). Per germline, CDR1 LNHDA and CDR2 SQIVND (reference sequence). The CDR3 has 11 amino acids. Deletions cut 6 bases from V and 7 bases from J, with 10 bases between. Here the CDR3 DNA reads TGTGCCAGTAGGGCAGGGCGGGAGCAGTACTTC. Protein product: CASRAGREQYF.

V is TRBV6-6 and J is TRBJ2-3, with 8 nucleotides matching TRBD1. The length of the CDR3 is 20 residues. From germline, CDR1 is MNHNY and CDR2 SVGAGI (reference sequence). The trim removed 5 bases at V and 1 base at J, leaving 20 bases unmatched. Here the CDR3 DNA reads TGTGCCAGCAGTCCCTGGGGGCAGGGGGCAGATAAACAGGGCACAGATACGCAGTATTTT. As protein: CASSPWGQGADKQGTDTQYF.

The rearrangement uses TRBV13 and TRBJ2-3; D is possibly TRBD1 (6 bases). Between the trimmed V and J ends, which lost 5 bases and 4 bases, there was a span of 10 bases. The CDR3 loop spans 13 amino acids. Germline V lookup: CDR1 PRHDT, CDR2 FYEKMQ (reference sequence). The CDR3 protein is CASSVRGADTQYF. CDR3 nucleotides: TGTGCCAGCAGCGTCAGGGGAGCAGATACGCAGTATTTT.

The V gene is TRBV2, the J gene TRBJ2-7; D possibly corresponds to TRBD2 (5 bases). CDR1 SNHLY and CDR2 FYNNEI come from the germline V gene. There are 14 residues in the CDR3. The V end lost 1 base, the J end lost 3 bases, and 10 bases lay between the germline ends. CDR3: CASSEGTDYYEQYF. CDR3 DNA sequence: TGTGCCAGCAGTGAAGGGACTGATTACTACGAGCAGTACTTC. Drawing the rest from reference TRBV2 and TRBJ2-7, the complete variable domain is EPEVTQTPSHQVTQMGQEVILRCVPISNHLYFYWYRQILGQKVEFLVSFYNNEISEKSEIFDDQFSVERPDGSNFTLKIRSTKLEDSAMYFCASSEGTDYYEQYFGPGTRLTVT.

The gene calls are TRBV27 and TRBJ2-1; 9 bases map to TRBD2. This CDR3 is built from 16 residues. V was pared by 5 bases and J by 0 bases, with 5 bases of the junction left unmatched. Germline loops: CDR1 MNHEY, CDR2 SMNVEV (reference sequence). CDR3 DNA sequence: TGTGCCAGCAGTCCTCTAGCGGGGAGCTCCTACAATGAGCAGTTCTTC. Translated: CASSPLAGSSYNEQFF.

This chain uses TRBV19 with TRBJ2-5; D is uncertain. The germline V and J ends were trimmed by 0 bases and 5 bases, with 22 bases remaining between them. This CDR3 spans 18 amino acids. CDR1 is LNHDA, CDR2 SQIVND, per germline (reference sequence). CDR3 amino acids: CASSIDAVAVLSWETQYF. The CDR3 DNA is TGTGCCAGTAGTATAGATGCGGTGGCAGTTCTTTCGTGGGAGACCCAGTACTTC.

This chain joins TRBV4-1 and TRBJ2-1, with a possible D match to TRBD1 (7 bases). This CDR3 has 16 amino acids. CDR1 and CDR2 (germline): MGHRA, YSYEKL. Between the trimmed V and J ends, which lost 0 bases and 4 bases, there was a span of 13 bases. For the CDR3, the DNA is TGCGCCAGCAGCCAAGATCACAGGGGAGGTTACAATGAGCAGTTCTTC. It is translated as CASSQDHRGGYNEQFF.

The V gene is TRBV27, the J gene TRBJ2-1, with 9 bases that match TRBD2. Germline V gives CDR1 MNHEY, CDR2 SMNVEV (reference sequence). This CDR3 spans 16 amino acids. J lost 7 bases, V lost 7 bases, and 14 bases had no gene match. The CDR3 DNA reads as TGTGCCAGCAAAGGGTGGCGGGAGGGAGGTAAGAATGAGCAGTTCTTC. This gives the protein CASKGWREGGKNEQFF.

The CDR3 spells CASSLSEGTEAFF. As DNA, the CDR3 is TGTGCCAGCAGCTTATCGGAGGGGACTGAAGCTTTCTTT. V usage is TRBV7-3 and J usage is TRBJ1-1; D is possibly TRBD1 (5 bases). With 2 bases removed from V and 5 bases from J, the gap between germline ends came to 9 bases. The CDR3 covers 13 residues. The germline V gene has CDR1 SGHTA and CDR2 FQGTGA.

The J gene is TRBJ1-2, the V gene TRBV27, with 9 nucleotides matching TRBD1. The CDR3 length is 15 residues. Germline CDR1 is MNHEY and CDR2 is SMNVEV (reference sequence). V was pared by 6 bases and J by 8 bases, with 13 bases of the junction left unmatched. CDR3 coding DNA: TGTGCCAGCAGGAGCGGGACAGGGTGGGTTTGGGGCTACACCTTC. Translation gives CASRSGTGWVWGYTF.

The chain couples TRBV15 to TRBJ2-7, with 9 bases that match TRBD2. V dropped 0 bases and J dropped 10; count of bases not matched to a gene: 10. In germline, CDR1 is LNHNV, CDR2 YYDKDF (reference sequence). This CDR3 is built from 15 residues. In nucleotides, the CDR3 is TGTGCCACCAGCAGAGATAGAACTAGCGGGCGCTTACAGTACTTC. It encodes CATSRDRTSGRLQYF.